This TCR beta chain came from a study of regulatory T cells in long-lasting Graves disease. About the research overall: A definition of persistent Graves' disease required over 5 years of antithyroid drugs plus positive TSH receptor antibodies.

As for time point: persistent/refractory GD, antithyroid drugs over 5 years with positive TRAb. PBMCs provided the RNA from which the TCR library was made. V lost 5 bases and J lost 2, with 11 bases in between. The CDR3 sequence is 13 residues long. Germline loops: CDR1 SGHDT, CDR2 YYEEEE. Study conclusions and caveats: Persistent disease showed a preference for TRBV28, TRBJ1-2 and TRBJ2-5. Accuracy may have been reduced by the small sample size.

Building the TCR beta libraries relied on iRepertoire HTBI primers, and CDR3 regions underwent Arm-PCR. From the multiplex PCR reads, TCRdb called clonotypes with MiXCR, one entry per CDR3 protein. The sample has hundreds of thousands of distinct CDR3 sequences; 25% to 35% are singletons. This clonotype was seen a few times. What it recognizes is unknown. The receptor was isolated from a female donor with Graves disease. The material was peripheral blood mononuclear cells (PBMCs), obtained when the disease was refractory, from a patient treated with antithyroid drugs. This rearrangement joins TRBV5-6 to TRBJ2-7; a possible D gene is TRBD2 (6 bases). CDR3 protein: CASSPTRTYEQYF. In DNA form, the CDR3 reads TGTGCCAGCAGTCCGACTAGAACCTACGAGCAGTACTTC.